This TCR beta chain emerged from a study of patients and donors after allogeneic stem cell transplantation. TCRdb itself ran the RT-PCR reads through MiXCR, one entry per CDR3 protein. The sample contains 150,000 to 200,000 distinct CDR3 sequences, roughly 40% of which appear only once. Trimming pared 5 bases from V and 13 bases from J, leaving 17 bases between. Germline V gene data show CDR1 as SGHTA and CDR2 as FQGTGA. The CDR3 sequence is 12 residues long. The sequenced sample was blood, either unsorted or a sorted T cell fraction (not recorded which). The receptor comes from a human donor who was either an allogeneic HSCT recipient or a stem cell or donor lymphocyte infusion donor (not recorded which). It is not recorded whose cells these are; they may come from a transplant donor. The chain recombines TRBV7-3 with TRBJ1-2; perhaps TRBD1 as D (5 bases). The CDR3 spells CASSTETGFLTF. The CDR3 DNA reads TGTGCCAGCAGCACCGAAACAGGTTTTCTCACCTTC.